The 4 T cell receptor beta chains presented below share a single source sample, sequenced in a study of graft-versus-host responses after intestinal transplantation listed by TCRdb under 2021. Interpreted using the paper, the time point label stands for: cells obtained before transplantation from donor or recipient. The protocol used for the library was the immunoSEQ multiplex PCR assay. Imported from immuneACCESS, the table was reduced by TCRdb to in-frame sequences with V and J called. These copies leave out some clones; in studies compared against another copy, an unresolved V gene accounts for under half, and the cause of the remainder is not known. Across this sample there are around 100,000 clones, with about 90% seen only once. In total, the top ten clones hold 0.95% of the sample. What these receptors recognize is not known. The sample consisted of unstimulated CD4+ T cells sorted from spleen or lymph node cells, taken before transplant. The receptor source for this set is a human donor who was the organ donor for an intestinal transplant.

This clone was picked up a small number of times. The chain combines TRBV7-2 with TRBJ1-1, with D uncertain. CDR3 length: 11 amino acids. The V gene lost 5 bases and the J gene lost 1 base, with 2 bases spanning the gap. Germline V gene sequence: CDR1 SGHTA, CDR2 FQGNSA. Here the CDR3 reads CASSQNTEAFF. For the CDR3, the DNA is TGTGCCAGCAGCCAGAACACTGAAGCTTTCTTT.

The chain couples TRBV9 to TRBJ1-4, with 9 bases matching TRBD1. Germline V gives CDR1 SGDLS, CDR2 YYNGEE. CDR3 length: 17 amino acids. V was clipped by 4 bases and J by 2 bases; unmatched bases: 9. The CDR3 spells CASSKTGGFLTNEKLFF. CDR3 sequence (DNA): TGTGCCAGCAGCAAGACAGGGGGATTTTTGACTAATGAAAAACTGTTTTTT. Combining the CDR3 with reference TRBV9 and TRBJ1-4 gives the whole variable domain DSGVTQTPKHLITATGQRVTLRCSPRSGDLSVYWYQQSLDQGLQFLIQYYNGEERAKGNILERFSAQQFPDLHSELNLSSLELGDSALYFCASSKTGGFLTNEKLFFGSGTQLSVL.

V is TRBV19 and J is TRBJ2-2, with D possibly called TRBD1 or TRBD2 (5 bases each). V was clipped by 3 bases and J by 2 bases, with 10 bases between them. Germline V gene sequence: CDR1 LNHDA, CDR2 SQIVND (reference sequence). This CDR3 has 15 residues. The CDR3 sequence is CASSIMGPNTGELFF. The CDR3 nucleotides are TGTGCCAGTAGTATCATGGGACCAAACACCGGGGAGCTGTTTTTT.

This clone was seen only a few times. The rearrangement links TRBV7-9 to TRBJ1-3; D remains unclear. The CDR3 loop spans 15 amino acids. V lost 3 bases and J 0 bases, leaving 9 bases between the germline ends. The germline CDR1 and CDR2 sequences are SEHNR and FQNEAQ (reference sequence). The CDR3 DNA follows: TGTGCCAGCAGCTTTGCGGCAAACTCTGGAAACACCATATATTTT. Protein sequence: CASSFAANSGNTIYF.